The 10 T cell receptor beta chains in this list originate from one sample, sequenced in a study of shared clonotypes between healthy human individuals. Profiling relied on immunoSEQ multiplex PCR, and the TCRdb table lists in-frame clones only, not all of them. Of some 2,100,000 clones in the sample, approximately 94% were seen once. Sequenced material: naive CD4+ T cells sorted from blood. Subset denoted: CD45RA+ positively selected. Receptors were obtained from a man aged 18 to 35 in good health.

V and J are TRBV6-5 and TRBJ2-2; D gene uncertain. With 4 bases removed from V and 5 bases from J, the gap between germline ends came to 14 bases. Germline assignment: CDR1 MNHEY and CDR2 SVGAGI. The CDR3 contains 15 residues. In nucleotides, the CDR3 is TGTGCCAGCAGTTTACGGACCCAGAGGACCGGGGAGCTGTTTTTT. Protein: CASSLRTQRTGELFF.

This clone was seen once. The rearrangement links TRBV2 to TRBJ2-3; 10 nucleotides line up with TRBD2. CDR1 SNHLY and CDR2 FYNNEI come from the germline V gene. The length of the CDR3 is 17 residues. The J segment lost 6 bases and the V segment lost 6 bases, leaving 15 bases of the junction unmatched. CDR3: CASSDTLLAGAGDTQYF. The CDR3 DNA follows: TGTGCCAGCAGCGACACACTCCTAGCGGGAGCGGGGGATACGCAGTATTTT.

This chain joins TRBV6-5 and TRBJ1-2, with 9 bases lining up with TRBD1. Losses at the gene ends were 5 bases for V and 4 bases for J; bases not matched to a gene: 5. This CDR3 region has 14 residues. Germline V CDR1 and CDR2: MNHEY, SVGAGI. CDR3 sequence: CASSKQGATYGYTF. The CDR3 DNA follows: TGTGCCAGCAGTAAACAGGGGGCCACCTATGGCTACACCTTC.

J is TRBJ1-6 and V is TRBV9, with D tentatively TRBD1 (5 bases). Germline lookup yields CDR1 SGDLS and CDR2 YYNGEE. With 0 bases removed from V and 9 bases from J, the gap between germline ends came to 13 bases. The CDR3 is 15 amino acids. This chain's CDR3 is CASSVAPERGSPLHF. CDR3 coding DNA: TGTGCCAGCAGCGTAGCCCCAGAGAGGGGTTCACCCCTCCACTTT.

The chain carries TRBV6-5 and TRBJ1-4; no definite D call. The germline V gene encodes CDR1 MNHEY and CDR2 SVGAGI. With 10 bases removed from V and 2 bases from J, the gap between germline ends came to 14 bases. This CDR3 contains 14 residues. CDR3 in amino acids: CATKRGSTNEKLFF. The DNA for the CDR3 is TGTGCCACCAAGCGTGGCTCCACTAATGAAAAACTGTTTTTT.

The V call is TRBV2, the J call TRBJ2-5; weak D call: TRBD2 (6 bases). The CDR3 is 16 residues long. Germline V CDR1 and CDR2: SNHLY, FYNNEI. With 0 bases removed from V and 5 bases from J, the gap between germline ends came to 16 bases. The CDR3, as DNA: TGTGCCAGCAGTGAAGCAAGGGCAGGGCGGGATGAGACCCAGTACTTC. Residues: CASSEARAGRDETQYF. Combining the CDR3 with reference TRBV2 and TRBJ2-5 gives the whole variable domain EPEVTQTPSHQVTQMGQEVILRCVPISNHLYFYWYRQILGQKVEFLVSFYNNEISEKSEIFDDQFSVERPDGSNFTLKIRSTKLEDSAMYFCASSEARAGRDETQYFGPGTRLLVL.

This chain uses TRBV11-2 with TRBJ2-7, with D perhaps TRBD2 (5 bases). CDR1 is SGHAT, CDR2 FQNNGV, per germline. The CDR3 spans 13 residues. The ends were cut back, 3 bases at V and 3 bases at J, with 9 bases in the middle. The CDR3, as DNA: TGTGCCAGCAGCTTCACTAGGATCTACGAGCAGTACTTC. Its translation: CASSFTRIYEQYF.

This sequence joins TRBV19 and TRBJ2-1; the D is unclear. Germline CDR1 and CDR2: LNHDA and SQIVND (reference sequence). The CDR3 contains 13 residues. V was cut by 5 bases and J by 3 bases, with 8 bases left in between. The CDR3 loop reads CASSPSVYNEQFF. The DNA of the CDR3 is TGTGCCAGTAGTCCTTCAGTCTACAATGAGCAGTTCTTC. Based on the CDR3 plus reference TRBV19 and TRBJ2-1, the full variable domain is DGGITQSPKYLFRKEGQNVTLSCEQNLNHDAMYWYRQDPGQGLRLIYYSQIVNDFQKGDIAEGYSVSREKKESFPLTVTSAQKNPTAFYLCASSPSVYNEQFFGPGTRLTVL.

This chain's CDR3 is CASNTIGHSNQPQHF. The CDR3 DNA reads TGTGCCAGCAATACCATTGGACATAGCAATCAGCCCCAGCATTTT. This chain links TRBV6-1 with TRBJ1-5; tentatively, D is TRBD1 (5 bases). The CDR3 contains 15 residues. Looked up from germline, CDR1 is MNHNS and CDR2 is SASEGT. Trimming removed 7 bases from V and 0 bases from J, with 13 bases in between.

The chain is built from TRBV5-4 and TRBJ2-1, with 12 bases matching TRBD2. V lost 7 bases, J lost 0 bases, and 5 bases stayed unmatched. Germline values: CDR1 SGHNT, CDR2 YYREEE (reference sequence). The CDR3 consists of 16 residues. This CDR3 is CASWTSGAFSYNEQFF. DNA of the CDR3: TGTGCCAGCTGGACTAGCGGGGCCTTCTCCTACAATGAGCAGTTCTTC.